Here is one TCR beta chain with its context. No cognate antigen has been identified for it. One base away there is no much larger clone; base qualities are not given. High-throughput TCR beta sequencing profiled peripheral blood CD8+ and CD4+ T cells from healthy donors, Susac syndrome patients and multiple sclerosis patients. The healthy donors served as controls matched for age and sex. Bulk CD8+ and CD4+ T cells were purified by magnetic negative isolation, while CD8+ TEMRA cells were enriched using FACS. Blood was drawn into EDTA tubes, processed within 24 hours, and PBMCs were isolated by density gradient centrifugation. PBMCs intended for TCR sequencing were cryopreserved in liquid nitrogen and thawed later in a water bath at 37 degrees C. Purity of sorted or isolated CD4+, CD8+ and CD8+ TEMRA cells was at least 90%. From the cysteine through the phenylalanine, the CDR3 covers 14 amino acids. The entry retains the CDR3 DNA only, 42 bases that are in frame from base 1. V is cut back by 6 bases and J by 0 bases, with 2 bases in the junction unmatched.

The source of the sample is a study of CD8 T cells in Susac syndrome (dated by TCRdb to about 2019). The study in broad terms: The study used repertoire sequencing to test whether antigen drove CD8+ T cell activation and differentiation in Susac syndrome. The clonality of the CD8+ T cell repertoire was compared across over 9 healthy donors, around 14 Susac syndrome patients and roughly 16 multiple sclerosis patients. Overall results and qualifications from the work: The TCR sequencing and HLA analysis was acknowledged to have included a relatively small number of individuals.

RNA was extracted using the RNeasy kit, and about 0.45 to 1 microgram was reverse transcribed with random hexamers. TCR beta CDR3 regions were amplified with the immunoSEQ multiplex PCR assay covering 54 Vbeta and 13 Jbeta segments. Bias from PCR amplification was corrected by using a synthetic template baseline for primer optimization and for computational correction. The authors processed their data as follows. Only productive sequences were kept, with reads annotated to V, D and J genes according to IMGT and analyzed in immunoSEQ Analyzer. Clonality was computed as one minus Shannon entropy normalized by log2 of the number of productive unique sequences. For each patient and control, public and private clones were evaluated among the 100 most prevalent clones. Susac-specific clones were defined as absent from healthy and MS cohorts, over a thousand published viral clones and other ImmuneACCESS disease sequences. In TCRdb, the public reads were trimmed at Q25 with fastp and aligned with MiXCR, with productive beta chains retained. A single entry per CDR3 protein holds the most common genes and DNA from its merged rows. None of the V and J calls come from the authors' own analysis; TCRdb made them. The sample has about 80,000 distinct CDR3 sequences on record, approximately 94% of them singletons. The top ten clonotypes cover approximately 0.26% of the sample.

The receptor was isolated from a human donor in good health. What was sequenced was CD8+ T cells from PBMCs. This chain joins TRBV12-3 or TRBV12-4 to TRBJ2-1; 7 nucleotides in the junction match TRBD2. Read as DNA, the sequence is TGTGCCAGCAGATGGGAGGGCTCCTACAATGAGCAGTTCTTC. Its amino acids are CASRWEGSYNEQFF.